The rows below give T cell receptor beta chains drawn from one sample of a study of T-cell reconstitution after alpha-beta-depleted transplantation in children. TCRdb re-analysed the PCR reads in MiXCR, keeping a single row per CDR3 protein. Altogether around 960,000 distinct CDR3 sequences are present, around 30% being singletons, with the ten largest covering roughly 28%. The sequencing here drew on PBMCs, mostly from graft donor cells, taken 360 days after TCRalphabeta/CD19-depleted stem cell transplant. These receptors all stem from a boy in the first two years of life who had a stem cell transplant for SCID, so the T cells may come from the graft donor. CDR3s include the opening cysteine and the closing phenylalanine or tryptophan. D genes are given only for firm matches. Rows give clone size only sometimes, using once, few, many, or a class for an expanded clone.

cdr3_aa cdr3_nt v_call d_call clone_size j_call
CASSLGGFQYEQFF TGTGCCAGCAGCTTGGGTGGATTTCAATATGAGCAGTTCTTC TRBV7-8 NA NA TRBJ2-1
CAISDQGGTDTQYF TGTGCCATCAGTGATCAGGGGGGCACAGATACGCAGTATTTT TRBV10-3 TRBD1 NA TRBJ2-3
CSARDLNSGGSYNEQFF TGCAGTGCTAGAGATCTAAACAGCGGGGGGTCCTACAATGAGCAGTTCTTC TRBV20-1 TRBD2 NA TRBJ2-1
CASSYFGHAQETQYF TGTGCCAGCAGTTATTTTGGCCATGCCCAAGAGACCCAGTACTTC TRBV6-5 NA few TRBJ2-5
CASSLPIAGNQPQHF TGTGCCAGCAGTTTACCCATCGCGGGGAATCAGCCCCAGCATTTT TRBV28 NA NA TRBJ1-5
CASSFIPYPDTGELFF TGTGCCAGCAGTTTTATCCCCTACCCAGACACCGGGGAGCTGTTTTTT TRBV12-3/TRBV12-4 NA few TRBJ2-2
CSARVQGGIYYGYTF TGCAGTGCTAGAGTGCAGGGAGGGATTTACTATGGCTACACCTTC TRBV20-1 NA NA TRBJ1-2
CASSQEGLGPYGYTF TGTGCCAGCAGCCAAGAAGGGCTAGGGCCCTATGGCTACACCTTC TRBV4-2 NA NA TRBJ1-2
CASSRRIQRTDTQYF TGTGCCAGCAGCAGACGGATCCAGAGAACAGATACGCAGTATTTT TRBV7-2 NA few TRBJ2-3
CASSDQTSSNIQYF TGCGCCAGCAGCGACCAGACTAGCTCAAACATTCAGTACTTC TRBV5-1 TRBD2 few TRBJ2-4
CASSKADCHQETQYF TGTGCCAGCAGCAAAGCTGACTGCCACCAAGAGACCCAGTACTTC TRBV21-1 NA NA TRBJ2-5
CASIPRGEYGYTF TGTGCCAGCATCCCGCGGGGGGAGTATGGCTACACCTTC TRBV6-1 NA NA TRBJ1-2
CASSFAEAYEQYF TGTGCCAGCAGTTTTGCCGAGGCCTACGAGCAGTACTTC TRBV12-3/TRBV12-4 NA NA TRBJ2-7
CASRGGGGQPQHF TGTGCCAGCCGTGGCGGGGGTGGGCAGCCCCAGCATTTT TRBV12-3/TRBV12-4 NA few TRBJ1-5
CASSFQQVNTEAFF TGTGCCAGCAGTTTTCAGCAAGTGAACACTGAAGCTTTCTTT TRBV12-3/TRBV12-4 NA few TRBJ1-1
CASRLEPDNSNTGELFF TGTGCCAGCAGACTCGAGCCAGACAACTCGAACACCGGGGAGCTGTTTTTT TRBV11-2 NA NA TRBJ2-2
CASRQGKPDTQYF TGTGCCAGTCGACAGGGGAAGCCAGATACGCAGTATTTT TRBV12-3/TRBV12-4 TRBD1 NA TRBJ2-3
CSVVGSGLNIQYF TGCAGCGTTGTTGGGTCGGGGTTAAACATTCAGTACTTC TRBV29-1 NA NA TRBJ2-4
CATSTAAGTDTQYF TGTGCCACCTCCACCGCGGCTGGCACAGATACGCAGTATTTT TRBV6-1 NA few TRBJ2-3
CASSDMAEDNEQFF TGTGCCAGCAGTGATATGGCGGAGGACAATGAGCAGTTCTTC TRBV2 NA NA TRBJ2-1
CSVDGQGVRNEQYF TGCAGCGTTGACGGCCAGGGGGTAAGGAACGAGCAGTACTTC TRBV29-1 TRBD1 NA TRBJ2-7
CSARAPRGTDSNQPQHF TGCAGTGCTAGAGCCCCGCGGGGAACCGATAGCAATCAGCCCCAGCATTTT TRBV20-1 NA NA TRBJ1-5
CASSERGQETQYF TGTGCCAGCAGTGAACGGGGACAAGAGACCCAGTACTTC TRBV2 NA many TRBJ2-5
CASSQEETSGSTDTQYF TGCGCCAGCAGCCAAGAAGAGACTAGCGGGAGCACAGATACGCAGTATTTT TRBV4-3 TRBD2 few TRBJ2-3
CASSYVSGSYEQYF TGTGCCAGCAGTTATGTGTCCGGCTCCTACGAGCAGTACTTC TRBV6-2/TRBV6-3 NA NA TRBJ2-7
CASSARGLNSYEQYF TGTGCCAGCAGCGCGAGGGGGTTGAACTCCTACGAGCAGTACTTC TRBV7-2 NA few TRBJ2-7
CSVTGTGDQPQHF TGCAGCGTAACCGGGACAGGGGATCAGCCCCAGCATTTT TRBV29-1 TRBD1 NA TRBJ1-5
CASSLSPTGTQYF TGCGCCAGCAGCTTGAGTCCTACAGGGACCCAGTACTTC TRBV5-1 NA many TRBJ2-5
CASSPQGFREQYF TGTGCCAGCAGTCCGCAGGGGTTTAGGGAGCAGTACTTC TRBV12-3/TRBV12-4 NA few TRBJ2-7
CASSLVAGKQPQHF TGCGCCAGCAGCTTGGTAGCAGGGAAGCAGCCCCAGCATTTT TRBV5-1 NA NA TRBJ1-5
CASSYSRWSSGNTIYF TGTGCCAGCAGTTACTCGAGATGGTCCTCTGGAAACACCATATATTTT TRBV6-5 NA once TRBJ1-3
CAWSSVSMTYEQYF TGTGCCTGGAGTAGCGTTTCGATGACATACGAGCAGTACTTC TRBV30 NA few TRBJ2-7
CASSFDRESYNEQFF TGTGCCAGCAGCTTCGACAGGGAGAGCTACAATGAGCAGTTCTTC TRBV7-3 TRBD1 NA TRBJ2-1
CASSSQTGEFGEQFF TGCGCCAGCAGCTCTCAGACAGGGGAGTTTGGTGAGCAGTTCTTC TRBV5-1 TRBD1 NA TRBJ2-1
CSARLIQGINQPQHF TGCAGTGCTAGGCTGATACAGGGAATCAATCAGCCCCAGCATTTT TRBV20-1 NA few TRBJ1-5
CASKGTARDTQYF TGTGCCAGCAAGGGGACTGCTAGAGATACGCAGTATTTT TRBV12-3/TRBV12-4 NA few TRBJ2-3
CASSPESPGRSYEQYF TGCGCCAGCAGCCCCGAATCCCCGGGCCGTTCCTACGAGCAGTACTTC TRBV5-1 NA few TRBJ2-7
CSVDLSWTSGTYNEQFF TGCAGCGTTGATCTGAGTTGGACTAGCGGGACCTACAATGAGCAGTTCTTC TRBV29-1 TRBD2 NA TRBJ2-1
CAAGTGNYFSTDTQYF TGTGCCGCCGGGACAGGGAATTATTTTAGCACAGATACGCAGTATTTT TRBV10-3 TRBD1 NA TRBJ2-3
CASSEFLVGPSTDTQYF TGTGCCAGCAGTGAATTTTTGGTGGGACCAAGCACAGATACGCAGTATTTT TRBV2 NA few TRBJ2-3
CASSTYTPDRVNF TGTGCCAGCAGCACCTACACACCGGACAGGGTGAACTTC TRBV6-6 TRBD1 NA TRBJ2-4
CASSEEWTVQETQYF TGTGCCAGCAGTGAAGAGTGGACAGTCCAAGAGACCCAGTACTTC TRBV2 NA NA TRBJ2-5
CASSGTGVKGTEAFF TGCGCCAGCAGCGGGACAGGGGTAAAGGGCACTGAAGCTTTCTTT TRBV5-1 TRBD1 NA TRBJ1-1
CASGQQGHNQPQHF TGTGCCAGCGGCCAACAGGGCCATAATCAGCCCCAGCATTTT TRBV6-1 NA few TRBJ1-5
CASSLAVGQGPYEQYF TGTGCCAGCAGCTTAGCAGTGGGACAGGGACCCTACGAGCAGTACTTC TRBV11-2 TRBD1 NA TRBJ2-7
CSARDGGAGQETQYF TGCAGTGCTAGAGATGGGGGGGCGGGTCAAGAGACCCAGTACTTC TRBV20-1 NA NA TRBJ2-5
CASSLPTSADLAKNIQYF TGTGCCAGCAGCCTACCTACATCAGCGGATTTAGCCAAAAACATTCAGTACTTC TRBV11-2 NA NA TRBJ2-4
CASSHRGISGNTIYF TGTGCCAGCAGCCACCGAGGGATTTCAGGAAACACCATATATTTT TRBV14 NA once TRBJ1-3
CASSRLYGQDIAPLHF TGTGCCAGCAGCCGTCTCTATGGGCAGGACATTGCACCCCTCCACTTT TRBV7-9 NA NA TRBJ1-6
CASSVVAANYGYTF TGTGCCAGCAGTGTAGTAGCAGCTAACTATGGCTACACCTTC TRBV2 NA few TRBJ1-2
CASSQDFLPSYNEQFF TGTGCCAGCAGCCAAGATTTCCTTCCCTCCTACAATGAGCAGTTCTTC TRBV3-1 NA NA TRBJ2-1
CSARDGLAEQFF TGCAGTGCTAGAGATGGGTTGGCTGAGCAGTTCTTC TRBV20-1 NA few TRBJ2-1
CASSPIPDRGGYGYTF TGTGCCAGCAGTCCGATACCGGACAGGGGCGGCTATGGCTACACCTTC TRBV28 TRBD1 few TRBJ1-2
CASSHRQTYEQYF TGTGCCAGCAGCCATAGGCAGACCTACGAGCAGTACTTC TRBV4-2 NA NA TRBJ2-7
CSVGDSLSGNTIYF TGCAGCGTTGGGGACTCGCTCTCTGGAAACACCATATATTTT TRBV29-1 NA few TRBJ1-3
CASSYGLLNEQFF TGTGCCAGCAGCTATGGATTATTAAATGAGCAGTTCTTC TRBV7-8 NA few TRBJ2-1
CASSLPLRAGGNNEQFF TGCGCCAGCAGCTTGCCCCTCCGAGCGGGGGGAAACAATGAGCAGTTCTTC TRBV5-1 TRBD2 NA TRBJ2-1
CSAGNQQGARGYTF TGCAGTGCTGGAAACCAACAGGGGGCGCGTGGCTACACCTTC TRBV20-1 TRBD1 NA TRBJ1-2
CASSYSRVAENEQFF TGTGCCAGCAGTTACTCTAGGGTGGCCGAAAATGAGCAGTTCTTC TRBV6-2/TRBV6-3 NA NA TRBJ2-1
CSARSRTGGLDTQYF TGCAGTGCAAGGAGCCGGACGGGGGGACTTGATACGCAGTATTTT TRBV20-1 TRBD2 NA TRBJ2-3